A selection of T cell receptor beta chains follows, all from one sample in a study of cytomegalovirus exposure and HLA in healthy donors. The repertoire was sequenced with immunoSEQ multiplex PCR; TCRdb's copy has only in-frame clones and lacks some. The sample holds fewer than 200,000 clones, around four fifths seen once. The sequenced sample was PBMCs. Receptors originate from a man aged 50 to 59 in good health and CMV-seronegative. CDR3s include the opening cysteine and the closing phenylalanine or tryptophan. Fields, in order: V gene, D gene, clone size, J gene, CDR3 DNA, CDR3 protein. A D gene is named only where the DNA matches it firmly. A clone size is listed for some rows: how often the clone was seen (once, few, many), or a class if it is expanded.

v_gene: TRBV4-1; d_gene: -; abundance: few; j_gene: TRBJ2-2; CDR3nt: TGCGCCAGCAGCTCCACAACCCGTATGAACACCGGGGAGCTGTTTTTT; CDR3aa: CASSSTTRMNTGELFF
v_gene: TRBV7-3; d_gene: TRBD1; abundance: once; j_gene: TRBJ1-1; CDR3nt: TGTGCCAGCAGCCCAGGACAGGTCGGGAACACTGAAGCTTTCTTT; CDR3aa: CASSPGQVGNTEAFF
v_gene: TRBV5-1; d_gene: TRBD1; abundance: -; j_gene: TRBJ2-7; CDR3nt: TGCGCCAGCAGCTATTACAGGGGTAGCGAGCAGTACTTC; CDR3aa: CASSYYRGSEQYF
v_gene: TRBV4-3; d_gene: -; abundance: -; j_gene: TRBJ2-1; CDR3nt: TGCGCCAGCAGCCAAGCCGAGCGCCATGAGCAGTTCTTC; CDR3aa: CASSQAERHEQFF
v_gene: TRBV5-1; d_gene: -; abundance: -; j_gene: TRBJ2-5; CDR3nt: TGCGCCAGCAGCTTACAACCTGGGACCAGCGGGCAAGAGACCCAGTACTTC; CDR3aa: CASSLQPGTSGQETQYF
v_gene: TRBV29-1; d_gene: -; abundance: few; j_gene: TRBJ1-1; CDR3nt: TGCAGCGTTGGGGCCCAGAACACTGAAGCTTTCTTT; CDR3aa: CSVGAQNTEAFF
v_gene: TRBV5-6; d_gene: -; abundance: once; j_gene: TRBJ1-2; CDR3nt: TGTGCCAGCAGCTTGGAAGGGGTTCTCTATGGCTACACCTTC; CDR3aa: CASSLEGVLYGYTF
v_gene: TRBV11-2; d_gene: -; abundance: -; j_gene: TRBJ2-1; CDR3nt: TGTGCCAGCAGCTCCCGACTAAACAATGAGCAGTTCTTC; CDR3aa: CASSSRLNNEQFF
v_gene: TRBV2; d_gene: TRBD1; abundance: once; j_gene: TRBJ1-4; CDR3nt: TGTGCCAGCAGTCGACAGGGGACTAATGAAAAACTGTTTTTT; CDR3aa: CASSRQGTNEKLFF
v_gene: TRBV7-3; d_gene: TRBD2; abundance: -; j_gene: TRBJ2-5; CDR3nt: TGTGCCAGCAGCACGGGACTAGCGGGAGGGTCGGGGGAGACCCAGTACTTC; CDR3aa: CASSTGLAGGSGETQYF